This T cell receptor (beta chain) is from a study of human T cells and chemical hapten exposure. Study-level information: The sensitizer, 2% DPC, was used on 2 cm by 2 cm of upper inner arm skin.

From the RACE reads, TCRdb called clonotypes with MiXCR, one entry per CDR3 protein. The table has 180,000 or so distinct CDR3 sequences, 24% seen once. Time point defined: patch test 3, about 24 weeks after DPC sensitization. Treatment specified: therapeutic diphenylcyclopropenone sensitization with weekly scalp DPC. Blood was drawn before each patch test was applied. The V and J ends lost 5 bases and 1 base respectively, with 11 bases between them. This CDR3 has 13 amino acids. Germline lookup yields CDR1 SQVTM and CDR2 ANQGSEA. Only a few counts were recorded for this clonotype. The receptor comes from a woman aged 40 to 50 with alopecia areata. Some clones in this sample may be carry-over from other donors' samples. The rearrangement joins TRBV29-1 to TRBJ2-5; D unclear. This sample comprised whole blood, obtained in connection with sensitization to the hapten diphenylcyclopropenone (DPC). CDR3 in DNA: TGCAGCGTTAGGGAACAGTTCCAAGAGACCCAGTACTTC. This sequence encodes CSVREQFQETQYF.